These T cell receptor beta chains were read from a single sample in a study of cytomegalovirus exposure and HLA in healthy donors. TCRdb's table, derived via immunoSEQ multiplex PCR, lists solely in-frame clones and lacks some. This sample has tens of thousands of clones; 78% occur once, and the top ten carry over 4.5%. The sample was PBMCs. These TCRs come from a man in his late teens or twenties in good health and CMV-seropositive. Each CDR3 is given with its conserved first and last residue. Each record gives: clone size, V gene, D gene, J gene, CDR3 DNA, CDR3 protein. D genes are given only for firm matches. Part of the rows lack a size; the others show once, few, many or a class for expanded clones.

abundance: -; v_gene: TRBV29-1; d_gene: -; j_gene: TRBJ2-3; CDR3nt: TGCAGCGTTGGACCGGGTTCAGATACGCAGTATTTT; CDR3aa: CSVGPGSDTQYF
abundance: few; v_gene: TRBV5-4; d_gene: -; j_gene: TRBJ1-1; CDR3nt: TGTGCCAGCAGCCCCGAATTTCGGTCTGAAGCTTTCTTT; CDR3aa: CASSPEFRSEAFF
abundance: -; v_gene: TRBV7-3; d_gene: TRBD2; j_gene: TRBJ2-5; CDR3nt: TGTGCCAGCAGCATAAGACTAGCGGGAGTAGAGACCCAGTACTTC; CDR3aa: CASSIRLAGVETQYF
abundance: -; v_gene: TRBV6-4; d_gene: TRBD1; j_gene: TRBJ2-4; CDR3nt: TGTGCCAGCAGTGACTCCTCTACAGGGGGCGAAAACATTCAGTACTTC; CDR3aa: CASSDSSTGGENIQYF
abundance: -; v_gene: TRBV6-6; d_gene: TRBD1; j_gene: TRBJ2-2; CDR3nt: TGTGCCAGCAGTTTCTCTCAGGGGGCCGGTACCGGGGAGCTGTTTTTT; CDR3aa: CASSFSQGAGTGELFF
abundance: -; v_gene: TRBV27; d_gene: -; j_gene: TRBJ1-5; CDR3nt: TGTGCCAGCAGTTTTTCGGGCAATCAGCCCCAGCATTTT; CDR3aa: CASSFSGNQPQHF
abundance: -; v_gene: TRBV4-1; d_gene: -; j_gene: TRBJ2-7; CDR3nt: TGCGCCAGCAGCCCGACCGGGATTTTGTGCTACGAGCAGTACTTC; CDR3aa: CASSPTGILCYEQYF
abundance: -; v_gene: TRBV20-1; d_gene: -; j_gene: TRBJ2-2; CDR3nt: TGCAGTGCTAGAGGAGCCGGGGAGCTGTTTTTT; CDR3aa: CSARGAGELFF
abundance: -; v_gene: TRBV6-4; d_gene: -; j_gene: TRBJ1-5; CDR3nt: TGTGCCAGCAGTGACTGGCAGGTCCCTCCTCAGCCCCAGCATTTT; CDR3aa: CASSDWQVPPQPQHF
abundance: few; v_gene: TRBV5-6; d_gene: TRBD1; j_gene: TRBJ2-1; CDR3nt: TGTGCCAGCAGCTTGGGACAGGGGGTTAACAATGAGCAGTTCTTC; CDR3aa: CASSLGQGVNNEQFF
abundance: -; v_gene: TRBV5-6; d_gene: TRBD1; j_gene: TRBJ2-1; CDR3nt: TGTGCCAGCAGCTACCCAGGGGGACAGTTTAACAATGAGCAGTTCTTC; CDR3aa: CASSYPGGQFNNEQFF
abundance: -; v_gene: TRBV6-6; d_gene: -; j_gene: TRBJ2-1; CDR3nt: TGTGCCAGCCTCCTACCGGGACTCTACTACAATGAGCAGTTCTTC; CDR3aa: CASLLPGLYYNEQFF
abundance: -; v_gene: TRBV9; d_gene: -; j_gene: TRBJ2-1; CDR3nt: TGTGCCAGCAGCGTAGGGGCGGGAATGGCCACGAGGGAGCAGTTCTTC; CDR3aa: CASSVGAGMATREQFF
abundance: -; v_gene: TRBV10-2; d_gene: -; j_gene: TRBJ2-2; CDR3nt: TGCGCCAGCAGTGGATTTGTCGGCACCGGGGAGCTGTTTTTT; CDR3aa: CASSGFVGTGELFF
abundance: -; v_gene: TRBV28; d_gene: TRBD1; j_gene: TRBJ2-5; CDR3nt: TGTGCCAGCAGTTTGGCTGGGGACAGACAAGAGACCCAGTACTTC; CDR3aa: CASSLAGDRQETQYF
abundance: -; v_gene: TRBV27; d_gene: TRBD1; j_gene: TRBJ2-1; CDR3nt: TGTGCCAGCAGTCTTTATGAAGGACAGGGCGAGCAGTTCTTC; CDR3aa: CASSLYEGQGEQFF
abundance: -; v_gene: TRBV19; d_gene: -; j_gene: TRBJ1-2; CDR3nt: TGTGCCAGCCAGGGTAACTATGGCTACACCTTC; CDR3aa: CASQGNYGYTF
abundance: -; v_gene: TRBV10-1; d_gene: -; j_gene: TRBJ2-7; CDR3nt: TGCGCCAGCAGTGATCTAGACTCCTACGAGCAGTACTTC; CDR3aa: CASSDLDSYEQYF
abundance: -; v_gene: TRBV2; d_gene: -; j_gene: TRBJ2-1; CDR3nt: TGTGCCAGCAGTGTTCAGGGGTACAATGAGCAGTTCTTC; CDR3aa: CASSVQGYNEQFF
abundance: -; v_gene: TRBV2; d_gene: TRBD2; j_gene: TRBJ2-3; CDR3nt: TGTGCCAGCTGGGCGGGGCGCCGAGGAGGGAGGGGCCCCACAGATACGCAGTATTTT; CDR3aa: CASWAGRRGGRGPTDTQYF
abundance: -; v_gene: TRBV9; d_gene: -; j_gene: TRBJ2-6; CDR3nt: TGTGCCACCCAGGCCCCTGGGGCCAACGTCCTGACTTTC; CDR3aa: CATQAPGANVLTF
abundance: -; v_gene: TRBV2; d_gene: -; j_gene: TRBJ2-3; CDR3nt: TGTGCCAGCAGTGAAAATAGAGACAATGTGCAGTATTTT; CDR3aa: CASSENRDNVQYF
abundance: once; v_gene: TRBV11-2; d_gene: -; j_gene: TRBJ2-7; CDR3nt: TGTGCCAGCAGCGGCAGACGACAGGTGATGACCGAGCAGTACTTC; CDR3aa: CASSGRRQVMTEQYF
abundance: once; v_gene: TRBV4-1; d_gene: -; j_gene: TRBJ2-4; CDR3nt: TGCGCCAGCAGCCATTCCTTCCGAGGGACAACTAAAGCCAAAAACATTCAGTACTTC; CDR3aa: CASSHSFRGTTKAKNIQYF
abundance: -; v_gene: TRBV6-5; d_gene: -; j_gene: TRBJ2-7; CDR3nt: TGTGCCAGCAGGATGAGCGGAGGGAACTACGAGCAGTACTTC; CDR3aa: CASRMSGGNYEQYF
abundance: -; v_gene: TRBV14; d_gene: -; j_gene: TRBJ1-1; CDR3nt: TGTGCCAGCAGCCAGACAGGCGACAACACTGAAGCTTTCTTT; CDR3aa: CASSQTGDNTEAFF
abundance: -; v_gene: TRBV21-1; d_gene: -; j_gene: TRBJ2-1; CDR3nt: TGTGCCAGCAGCAAAGGTGGGCAGAGCTCCTACAATGAGCAGTTCTTC; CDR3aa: CASSKGGQSSYNEQFF
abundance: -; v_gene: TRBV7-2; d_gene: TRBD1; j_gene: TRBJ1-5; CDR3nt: TGTGCCAGCAGCTTAGCAGGTAGGGGGCATAATCAGCCCCAGCATTTT; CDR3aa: CASSLAGRGHNQPQHF
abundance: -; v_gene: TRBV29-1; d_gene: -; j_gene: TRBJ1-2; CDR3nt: TGCAGCGTGAGGACGGGGAGTAGCTATGGCTACACCTTC; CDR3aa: CSVRTGSSYGYTF
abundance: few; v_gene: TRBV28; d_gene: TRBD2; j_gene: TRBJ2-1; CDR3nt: TGTGCCAGCAGCGGACTAGCGGAGTACAATGAGCAGTTCTTC; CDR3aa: CASSGLAEYNEQFF
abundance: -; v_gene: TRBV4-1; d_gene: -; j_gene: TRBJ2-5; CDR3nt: TGCGCCAGCAGCCAAGATTCCAGGGAGACCCAGTACTTC; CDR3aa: CASSQDSRETQYF
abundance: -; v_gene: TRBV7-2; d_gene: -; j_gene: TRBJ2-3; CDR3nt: TGTGCCAGCAGCCCAAAACAGGGTTTTGCCACAGATACGCAGTATTTT; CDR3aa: CASSPKQGFATDTQYF
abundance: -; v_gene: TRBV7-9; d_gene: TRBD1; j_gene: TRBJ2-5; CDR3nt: TGTGCCAGCAGCCGCTGGGACAGGGGATTTACAGAGACCCAGTACTTC; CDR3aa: CASSRWDRGFTETQYF
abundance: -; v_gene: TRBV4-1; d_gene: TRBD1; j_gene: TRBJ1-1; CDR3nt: TGCGCCAGCAGCCAGAGGACAGGGGGGGCCATGAACACTGAAGCTTTCTTT; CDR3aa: CASSQRTGGAMNTEAFF
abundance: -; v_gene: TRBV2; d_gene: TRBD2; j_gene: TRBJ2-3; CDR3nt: TGTGCCAGCAGTGAACTAGCGGGAGTAGATACGCAGTATTTT; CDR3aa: CASSELAGVDTQYF
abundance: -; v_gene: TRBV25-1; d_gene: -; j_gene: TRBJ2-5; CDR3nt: TGTGCCAGCAGTGCCCCGCAGGGCGGTAGCGAGACCCAGTACTTC; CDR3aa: CASSAPQGGSETQYF
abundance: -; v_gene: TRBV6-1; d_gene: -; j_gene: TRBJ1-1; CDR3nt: TGTGCCAGCGGAGCCTATGGGGGCATGAACACTGAAGCTTTCTTT; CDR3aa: CASGAYGGMNTEAFF
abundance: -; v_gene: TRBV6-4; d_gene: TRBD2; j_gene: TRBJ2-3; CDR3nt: TGTGCCAGCAGTGAGGGGACTAGCGGGACAGATACGCAGTATTTT; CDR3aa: CASSEGTSGTDTQYF
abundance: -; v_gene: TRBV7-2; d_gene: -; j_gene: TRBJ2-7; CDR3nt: TGTGCCAGCAGCCATACACCTTCCTACGAGCAGTACTTC; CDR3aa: CASSHTPSYEQYF
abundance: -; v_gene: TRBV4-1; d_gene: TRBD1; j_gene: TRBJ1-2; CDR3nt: TGCGCCAGCAGCCAAGTAGTAGGACAGGGGCACTATGGCTACACCTTC; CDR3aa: CASSQVVGQGHYGYTF
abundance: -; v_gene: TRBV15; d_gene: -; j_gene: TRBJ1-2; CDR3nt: TGTGCCACCAGCGCAAGGGGGTTGGGCTACACCTTC; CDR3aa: CATSARGLGYTF
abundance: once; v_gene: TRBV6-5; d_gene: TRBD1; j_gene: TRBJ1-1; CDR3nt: TGTGCCAGCAGTTACTCCCCGGGACAGCGAGCTTTCTTT; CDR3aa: CASSYSPGQRAFF
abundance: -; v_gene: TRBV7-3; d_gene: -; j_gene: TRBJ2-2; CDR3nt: TGTGCCAGCAGCAATCGACGGAGGTCCGGGGAGCTGTTTTTT; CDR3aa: CASSNRRRSGELFF
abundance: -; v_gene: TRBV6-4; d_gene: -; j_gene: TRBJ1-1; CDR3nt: TGTGCCAGCAGTGACTCCAGCGACAGAGCCAGCACTGAAGCTTTCTTT; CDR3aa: CASSDSSDRASTEAFF
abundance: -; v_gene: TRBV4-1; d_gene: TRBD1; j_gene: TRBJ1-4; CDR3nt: TGCGCCAGCAGCCATTGGGGGGGAGACAGGGGAGAAAAACTGTTTTTT; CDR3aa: CASSHWGGDRGEKLFF
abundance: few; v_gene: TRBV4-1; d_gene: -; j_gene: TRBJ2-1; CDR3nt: TGCGCCAGCAGCCAAGAAGCGGGTGTTCACAATGAGCAGTTCTTC; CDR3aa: CASSQEAGVHNEQFF
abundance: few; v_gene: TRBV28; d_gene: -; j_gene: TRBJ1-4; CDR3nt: TGTGCCAGCAGTCGAGCCTTACAGGGTTCACATGAAAAACTGTTTTTT; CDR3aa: CASSRALQGSHEKLFF
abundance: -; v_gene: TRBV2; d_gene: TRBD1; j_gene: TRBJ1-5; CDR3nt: TGTGCCAGCAGTGTTAGACAGGGAAATCAGCCCCAGCATTTT; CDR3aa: CASSVRQGNQPQHF
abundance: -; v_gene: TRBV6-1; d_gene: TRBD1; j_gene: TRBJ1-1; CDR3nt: TGTGCCAGCAGTGCTCCGACAGGGGAGAACACTGAAGCTTTCTTT; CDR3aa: CASSAPTGENTEAFF
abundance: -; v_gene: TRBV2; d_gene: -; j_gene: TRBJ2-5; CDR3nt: TGTGCCAGCAATCAGGTGCAAGAGACCCAGTACTTC; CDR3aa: CASNQVQETQYF
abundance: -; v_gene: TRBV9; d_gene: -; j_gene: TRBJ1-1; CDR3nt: TGTGCCAGCAGCGTGGGGGGAGGGGGGACCACTGAAGCTTTCTTT; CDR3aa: CASSVGGGGTTEAFF
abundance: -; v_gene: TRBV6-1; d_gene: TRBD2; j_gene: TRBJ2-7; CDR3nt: TGTGCCAGCAGCACTAGCGAGGGGAACGAGCAGTACTTC; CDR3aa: CASSTSEGNEQYF
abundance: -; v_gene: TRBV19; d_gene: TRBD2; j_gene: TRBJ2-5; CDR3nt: TGTGCCAGTACCCCGGGGGGGGAGACCCAGTACTTC; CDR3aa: CASTPGGETQYF
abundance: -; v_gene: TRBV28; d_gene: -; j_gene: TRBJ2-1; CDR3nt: TGTGCCAGCATCGAGGGGGGGAGAGGGGATGAGCAGTTCTTC; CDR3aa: CASIEGGRGDEQFF
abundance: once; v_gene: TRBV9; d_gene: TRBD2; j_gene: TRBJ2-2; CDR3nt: TGTGCCAGCCGTCAGGGGACTAGCGCCACCGGGGAGCTGTTTTTT; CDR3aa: CASRQGTSATGELFF
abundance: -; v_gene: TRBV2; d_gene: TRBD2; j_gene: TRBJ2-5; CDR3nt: TGTGCCAGCAGCCAAACTAGCGCTAAAGAGACCCAGTACTTC; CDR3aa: CASSQTSAKETQYF
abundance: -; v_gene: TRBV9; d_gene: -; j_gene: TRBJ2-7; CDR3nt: TGTGCCAGCAGCGTAAGTAGCAGCTCCTACGAGCAGTACTTC; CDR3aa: CASSVSSSSYEQYF
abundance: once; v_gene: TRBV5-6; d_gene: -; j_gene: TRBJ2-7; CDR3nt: TGTGCCAGCAATTTGGAGGCCGGTTTTGGGGAGCAGTACTTC; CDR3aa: CASNLEAGFGEQYF
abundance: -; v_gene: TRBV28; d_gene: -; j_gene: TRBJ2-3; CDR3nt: TGTGCCAGCAGTTCCAGGACCAGGGACACAGATACGCAGTATTTT; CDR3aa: CASSSRTRDTDTQYF